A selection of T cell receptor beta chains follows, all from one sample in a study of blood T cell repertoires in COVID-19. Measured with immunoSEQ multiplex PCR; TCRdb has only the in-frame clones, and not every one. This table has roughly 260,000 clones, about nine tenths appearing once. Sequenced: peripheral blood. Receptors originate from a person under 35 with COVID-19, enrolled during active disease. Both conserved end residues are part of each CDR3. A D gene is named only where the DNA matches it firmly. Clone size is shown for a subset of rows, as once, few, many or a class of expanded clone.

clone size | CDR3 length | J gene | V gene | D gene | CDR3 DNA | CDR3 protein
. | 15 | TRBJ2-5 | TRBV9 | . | TGTGCCAGCAGCGTTGGGGGCGAGGGGCTGCAGACCCAGTACTTC | CASSVGGEGLQTQYF
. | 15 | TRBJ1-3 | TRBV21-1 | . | TGTGCCAGCAGCGGACGACAGGGTCCTGGAAACACCATATATTTT | CASSGRQGPGNTIYF
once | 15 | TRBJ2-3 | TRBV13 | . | TGTGCCAGCAGCCTCCTTGGCAGTCTCACAGATACGCAGTATTTT | CASSLLGSLTDTQYF
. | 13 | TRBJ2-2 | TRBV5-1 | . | TGCGCCAGCAGCATGGACTTCGGCGGGGAGCTGTTTTTT | CASSMDFGGELFF
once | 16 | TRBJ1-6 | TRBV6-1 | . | TGTGCCAGCAGTGAAGCGCACGGGTCTTTCGGATCACCCCTCCACTTT | CASSEAHGSFGSPLHF
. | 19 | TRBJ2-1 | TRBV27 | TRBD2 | TGTGCCAGCACCTCTAACCGGTGGGGGACTAGCGGGAGACCAAATGAGCAGTTCTTC | CASTSNRWGTSGRPNEQFF
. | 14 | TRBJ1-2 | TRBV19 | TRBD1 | TGTGCCAGTATCAGGACAGGGGGCGCCTATGGCTACACCTTC | CASIRTGGAYGYTF
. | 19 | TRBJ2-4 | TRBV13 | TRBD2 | TGTGCCAGCACCAAAAGGGGACTAGCGGGAGGGGGAGCCAAAAACATTCAGTACTTC | CASTKRGLAGGGAKNIQYF
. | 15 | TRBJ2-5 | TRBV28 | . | TGTGCCAGCAGTTCGGAGAAGACTCCGAAGGCGACCCAGTACTTC | CASSSEKTPKATQYF
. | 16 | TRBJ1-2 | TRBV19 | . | TGTGCCAGTAGTATAGATGATGGGGGGTCGAACTATGGCTACACCTTC | CASSIDDGGSNYGYTF
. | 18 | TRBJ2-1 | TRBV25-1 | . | TGTGCCAGCAGTGAATTAGGAAAGGGGGAGGGCTCCTACAATGAGCAGTTCTTC | CASSELGKGEGSYNEQFF
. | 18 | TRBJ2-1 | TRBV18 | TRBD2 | TGTGCCAGCTCACCTAAGGAGACTAGCGGGGGCTCCTACAATGAGCAGTTCTTC | CASSPKETSGGSYNEQFF
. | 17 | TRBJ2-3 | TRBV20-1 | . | TGCAGTGCTCGTGATGGCCGGTCCGCCTGGAGGGAGGATACGCAGTATTTT | CSARDGRSAWREDTQYF
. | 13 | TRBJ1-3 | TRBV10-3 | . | TGTGCCATCATGAGGGACTCTGGAAACACCATATATTTT | CAIMRDSGNTIYF
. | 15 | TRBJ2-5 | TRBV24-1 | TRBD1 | TGTGCCACCAGTGAGTACCGGGACAGGGACGAGACCCAGTACTTC | CATSEYRDRDETQYF
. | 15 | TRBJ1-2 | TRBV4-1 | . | TGCGCCAGCAGCCAGCTGGCAGGGTTTGGAGCTGGCTACACCTTC | CASSQLAGFGAGYTF
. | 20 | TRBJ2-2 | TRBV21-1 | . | TGTGCCAGCAGCAAAGAGAAGGGCGGGGTTGAAACACAAAACACCGGGGAGCTGTTTTTT | CASSKEKGGVETQNTGELFF
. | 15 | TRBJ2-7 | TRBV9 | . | TGTGCCAGCAGCCCTAAGTTGGGGAGCTCCTACGAGCAGTACTTC | CASSPKLGSSYEQYF